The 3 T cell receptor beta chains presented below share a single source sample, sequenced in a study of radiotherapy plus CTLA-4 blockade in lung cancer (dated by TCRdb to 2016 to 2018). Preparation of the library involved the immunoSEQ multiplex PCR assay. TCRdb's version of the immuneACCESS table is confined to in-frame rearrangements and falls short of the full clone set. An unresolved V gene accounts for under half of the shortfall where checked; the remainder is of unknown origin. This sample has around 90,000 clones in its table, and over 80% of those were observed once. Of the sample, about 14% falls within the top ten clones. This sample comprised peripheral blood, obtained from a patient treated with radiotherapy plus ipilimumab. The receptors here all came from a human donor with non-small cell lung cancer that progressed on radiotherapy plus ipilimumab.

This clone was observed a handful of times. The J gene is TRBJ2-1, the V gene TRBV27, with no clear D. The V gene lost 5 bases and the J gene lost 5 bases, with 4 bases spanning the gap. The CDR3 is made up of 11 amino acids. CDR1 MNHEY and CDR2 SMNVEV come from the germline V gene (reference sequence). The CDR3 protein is CASSHDNEQFF. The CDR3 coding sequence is TGTGCCAGCAGTCACGACAATGAGCAGTTCTTC.

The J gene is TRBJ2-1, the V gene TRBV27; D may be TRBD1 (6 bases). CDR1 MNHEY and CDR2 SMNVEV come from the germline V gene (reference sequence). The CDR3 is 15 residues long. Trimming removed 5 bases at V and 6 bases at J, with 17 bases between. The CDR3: CASSPGRGLGNEQFF. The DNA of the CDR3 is TGTGCCAGCAGTCCCGGCAGGGGATTGGGCAATGAGCAGTTCTTC.

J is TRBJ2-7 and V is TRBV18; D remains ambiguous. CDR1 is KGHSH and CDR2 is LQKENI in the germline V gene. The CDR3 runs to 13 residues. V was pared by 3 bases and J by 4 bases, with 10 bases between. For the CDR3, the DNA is TGTGCCAGCTCACCGGAGAACCGATACGAGCAGTACTTC. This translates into CASSPENRYEQYF.